This TCR beta chain originates from a study of neoadjuvant anti-PD-1 for oral cavity cancer. On the study more broadly: Patients mostly received three to four biweekly nivolumab doses at 3 mg/kg before surgery.

Concerning this clone itself: Its antigen is unidentified.

Study-level points and caveats: After neoadjuvant nivolumab, PBMC T cell clonality was significantly higher in non-responders than responders.

As to time point: after neoadjuvant nivolumab, at surgical resection. PBMCs were not maintained or expanded in culture before analysis. This CDR3 contains 15 residues. The germline V gene has CDR1 SGHTA and CDR2 FQGNSA. Trimming stripped 1 base from V and 0 bases from J, with 8 bases between. Only in-frame clones appear in the TCRdb table, and some are missing; sequencing was by immunoSEQ multiplex PCR. Counted here are 55,000 to 75,000 clones, about 90% occurring once; the ten biggest clones make up around 2.8%. This receptor was identified in a person aged 40 to 85 with oral cavity squamous cell carcinoma. V usage is TRBV7-2 and J usage is TRBJ2-3; no reliable D call. The sample here was PBMCs, taken after nivolumab (anti-PD-1) treatment. CDR3 residues: CASSLVGYSTDTQYF. In DNA form, the CDR3 reads TGTGCCAGCAGCTTAGTCGGGTACAGCACAGATACGCAGTATTTT. Complete variable domain (other parts from reference TRBV7-2 and TRBJ2-3): GAGVSQSPSNKVTEKGKDVELRCDPISGHTALYWYRQSLGQGLEFLIYFQGNSAPDKSGLPSDRFSAERTGGSVSTLTIQRTQQEDSAVYLCASSLVGYSTDTQYFGPGTRLTVL.